This passage covers 29 T cell receptor beta chains from one sample sequenced in a study of cytotoxic CD8 clonotypes in ibrutinib-treated CLL. Clones were sequenced by immunoSEQ multiplex PCR, and TCRdb holds only the in-frame ones, with some missing. The repertoire holds some 98,000 clones, with almost 80% as singletons. The sequencing used PBMCs, collected after 12 months of ibrutinib treatment. These receptors were collected from a human donor with chronic lymphocytic leukemia.

This clone was picked up one time. The chain employs TRBV4-1 and TRBJ2-7; the D is unclear. The germline gives CDR1 MGHRA, CDR2 YSYEKL. Trimming pared 4 bases from V and 4 bases from J, leaving 14 bases between. The CDR3 extends over 14 amino acids. The CDR3 sequence is CASSPLAGLYEQYF. In DNA form, the CDR3 reads TGCGCCAGCAGCCCCTTGGCCGGATTATACGAGCAGTACTTC.

The CDR3 DNA reads TGTGCCAGCAGCCAAGAAGTTCGGAGTAGTAACTATGGCTACACCTTC. This gives the protein CASSQEVRSSNYGYTF. This chain joins TRBV4-2 and TRBJ1-2; D ambiguous. The CDR3 totals 16 residues. Germline loops: CDR1 LGHNA, CDR2 YNFKEQ. V lost 0 bases and J lost 1, with 12 bases in between.

The V gene is TRBV6-1, the J gene TRBJ2-7, with D perhaps matching TRBD1 (6 bases). The CDR3 runs to 15 residues. Germline V gene lookup returns CDR1 MNHNS and CDR2 SASEGT. V was shortened by 5 bases and J by 3 bases, with 17 bases between the two germline ends. DNA for the CDR3: TGTGCCAGCAGTCAGGGAAACGGACAGATCTACGAGCAGTACTTC. Translating gives CASSQGNGQIYEQYF.

The count of this clone is one. The chain is built from TRBV6-5 and TRBJ1-1, with D unclear. V dropped 2 bases and J dropped 11 bases, with 9 bases sitting between them. The CDR3 spans 11 residues. Germline loops: CDR1 MNHEY, CDR2 SVGAGI. The chain's CDR3 is CASSYGDLAFF. CDR3 DNA: TGTGCCAGCAGTTACGGCGACCTTGCTTTCTTT.

J is TRBJ2-7 and V is TRBV5-4, with TRBD1 matching 11 bases. V was clipped by 5 bases and J by 6 bases; unmatched bases: 4. The CDR3 length is 13 residues. Germline V CDR1 and CDR2: SGHNT, YYREEE (reference sequence). The CDR3 protein is CASSWTGGGEQYF. DNA for the CDR3: TGTGCCAGCAGTTGGACAGGGGGCGGCGAGCAGTACTTC.

CDR3: CASSSGTSGNNEQFF. In DNA form, the CDR3 reads TGTGCCAGCAGTTCCGGGACTAGCGGTAACAATGAGCAGTTCTTC. The V call is TRBV6-5, the J call TRBJ2-1; 11 bases agree with TRBD2. From germline, CDR1 is MNHEY and CDR2 SVGAGI. Losses at the gene ends were 4 bases for V and 5 bases for J; bases not matched to a gene: 4. This CDR3 comprises 15 residues.

This clone occurred a few times. This chain connects TRBV18 to TRBJ1-2; TRBD1 might be the D (5 bases). The CDR3 spans 15 residues. Trimming stripped 6 bases from V and 8 bases from J, with 22 bases between. In germline, CDR1 is KGHSH, CDR2 LQKENI. Here the CDR3 DNA reads TGTGCCAGCTCGGAAGGTGGCAGGGAGGTCCTCGGCTACACCTTC. Its protein product is CASSEGGREVLGYTF.

The chain uses TRBV29-1 and TRBJ1-1; D may be TRBD1 (5 bases). The CDR3 covers 13 residues. V was shortened by 3 bases and J by 6 bases, with 14 bases between the two germline ends. Germline CDR1 SQVTM, CDR2 ANQGSEA. The CDR3 protein is CSVDTGANAEAFF. The DNA for the CDR3 is TGCAGCGTTGACACAGGTGCCAACGCTGAAGCTTTCTTT.

V usage is TRBV4-2 and J usage is TRBJ1-2; possibly TRBD1 for D (5 bases). This CDR3 comprises 14 residues. Trimming stripped 4 bases from V and 4 bases from J, with 13 bases between. The germline V gene encodes CDR1 LGHNA and CDR2 YNFKEQ. The chain's CDR3 is CASSPPGQGYGYTF. The CDR3 DNA reads as TGTGCCAGCAGCCCTCCGGGCCAGGGCTATGGCTACACCTTC.

The V and J genes are TRBV4-1 and TRBJ2-1, with TRBD1 matching 8 bases. Germline CDR1 and CDR2: MGHRA and YSYEKL. Trimming cost V 4 bases and J 5 bases; bases outside gene matches: 7. The CDR3 has 15 residues. CDR3: CASSRGQGQHNEQFF. For the CDR3, the DNA is TGCGCCAGCAGCCGCGGACAGGGTCAGCACAATGAGCAGTTCTTC.

This chain joins TRBV6-1 and TRBJ1-1, with D possibly being TRBD1 (6 bases). This CDR3 is built from 15 residues. The V end was cut by 5 bases, the J end by 3 bases, with 16 bases between. Germline CDR1 is MNHNS and CDR2 is SASEGT. The CDR3, as DNA: TGTGCCAGCAGTTTCACAGGGAATCCAGACACTGAAGCTTTCTTT. As protein: CASSFTGNPDTEAFF.

The chain joins TRBV19 to TRBJ2-1, with 10 bases matching TRBD2. After removal of 6 bases from V and 0 bases from J, the junction contained 5 bases not matched to a gene. Per germline, CDR1 LNHDA and CDR2 SQIVND (reference sequence). This CDR3 contains 16 residues. CDR3 residues: CASRKLAGVSYNEQFF. As DNA, the CDR3 is TGTGCCAGTAGGAAGCTAGCGGGGGTCTCCTACAATGAGCAGTTCTTC.

In its sample, this clone was seen once. The chain employs TRBV19 and TRBJ2-7; D perhaps matches TRBD2 (6 bases). Trimming took 6 bases from V and 3 from J, leaving 18 bases between them. This CDR3 region has 15 residues. Germline V gives CDR1 LNHDA, CDR2 SQIVND (reference sequence). The CDR3 loop reads CASSAPAGRGYEQYF. The CDR3 DNA is TGTGCCAGTAGCGCACCCGCGGGACGCGGCTACGAGCAGTACTTC.

The rearrangement uses TRBV19 and TRBJ1-2; D is unclear. This CDR3 is 13 amino acids long. The germline V gene has CDR1 LNHDA and CDR2 SQIVND (reference sequence). The V end lost 1 base, the J end lost 4 bases, and 7 bases lay between the germline ends. The CDR3 nucleotides are TGTGCCAGTAGTATAGCCGGTGTCTATGGCTACACCTTC. This translates into CASSIAGVYGYTF.

The V call is TRBV6-5, the J call TRBJ1-2; no reliable D call. CDR1 and CDR2 (germline): MNHEY, SVGAGI. The CDR3 sequence is 13 residues long. The V gene lost 3 bases and the J gene lost 0 bases, with 5 bases spanning the gap. The DNA for the CDR3 is TGTGCCAGCAGTTATAAGTCTAACTATGGCTACACCTTC. Translating gives CASSYKSNYGYTF.

V gene TRBV6-5 combines with J gene TRBJ1-5, with D perhaps matching TRBD1 (5 bases). Germline CDR1 is MNHEY and CDR2 is SVGAGI. The CDR3 consists of 15 residues. V was trimmed by 7 bases and J by 2 bases, leaving 15 bases between them. CDR3 coding DNA: TGTGCCAGCAATTTCGGACAAGCTCGCAATCAGCCCCAGCATTTT. Encoded protein: CASNFGQARNQPQHF.

The V call is TRBV6-5, the J call TRBJ1-1, with D hard to call. V was trimmed by 0 bases and J by 0 bases, leaving 8 bases between them. The germline V gene encodes CDR1 MNHEY and CDR2 SVGAGI. The CDR3 covers 15 residues. This CDR3 reads CASSYSEKMNTEAFF. Here the CDR3 DNA reads TGTGCCAGCAGTTACTCCGAAAAAATGAACACTGAAGCTTTCTTT.

The V and J genes are TRBV10-1 and TRBJ1-4; TRBD1 might be the D (5 bases). CDR1 and CDR2 (germline): WNHNN, SYGVQD (reference sequence). This CDR3 has 15 residues. V was pared by 5 bases and J by 8 bases, with 18 bases between. DNA for the CDR3: TGCGCCAGCAGTCCAACCGGGACGACGGGAGAAAAACTGTTTTTT. Its protein is CASSPTGTTGEKLFF.

The CDR3 region is CSVLGAGGETQYF. CDR3 sequence (DNA): TGCAGCGTTCTTGGGGCAGGGGGAGAGACCCAGTACTTC. V is TRBV29-1 and J is TRBJ2-5; 7 positions match TRBD1. Germline CDR1 is SQVTM and CDR2 is ANQGSEA. With V trimmed by 5 bases and J by 4 bases, 7 bases remained unmatched. This CDR3 spans 13 amino acids.

The gene calls are TRBV5-6 and TRBJ2-1; possibly TRBD1 or TRBD2 for D (6 bases each). The CDR3 runs 18 residues. In germline, CDR1 is SGHDT, CDR2 YYEEEE. Trimming took off 2 bases at V and 0 bases at J, with 18 bases between the two ends. DNA for the CDR3: TGTGCCAGCAGCTTTAGAGAGGGGGGCTGGAGCTCCTACAATGAGCAGTTCTTC. Translation: CASSFREGGWSSYNEQFF.

The chain couples TRBV7-3 to TRBJ2-3; 9 nucleotides match TRBD2. CDR1 and CDR2 from the germline V gene are SGHTA and FQGTGA. The CDR3 loop spans 16 amino acids. Trimming took 2 bases from V and 5 from J; bases not matched to a gene: 8. The CDR3 region is CASSLEGGGALDTQYF. Written as DNA, the CDR3 is TGTGCCAGCAGCTTAGAAGGCGGGGGGGCCTTAGATACGCAGTATTTT.

The CDR3, as DNA: TGTGCCAGCAGGGCAGGGGACCGAACCTCTGGGGCCAACGTCCTGACTTTC. This sequence encodes CASRAGDRTSGANVLTF. V gene TRBV5-5 combines with J gene TRBJ2-6; the D gene is possibly TRBD1 (6 bases). CDR1 and CDR2 from the germline V gene are SGHKS and YYEKEE (reference sequence). The CDR3 has 17 residues. V was pared by 5 bases and J by 0 bases, with 15 bases between.

J is TRBJ1-4 and V is TRBV4-1, with D hard to call. CDR1 MGHRA and CDR2 YSYEKL come from the germline V gene. CDR3 length: 14 amino acids. V gave up 0 bases and J gave up 7 bases, with 9 bases separating them. CDR3 sequence: CASSQDYGFEKLFF. As DNA, the CDR3 is TGCGCCAGCAGCCAAGATTACGGTTTTGAAAAACTGTTTTTT.

This chain links TRBV29-1 with TRBJ1-1; D unclear. The CDR3 loop spans 13 amino acids. Trimming took off 2 bases at V and 1 base at J, with 8 bases between the two ends. Germline CDR1 is SQVTM and CDR2 is ANQGSEA. CDR3 in amino acids: CSVEIEPNTEAFF. The CDR3 DNA follows: TGCAGCGTTGAAATCGAGCCGAACACTGAAGCTTTCTTT.

The gene calls are TRBV6-6 and TRBJ2-1; D not certain. CDR1 and CDR2 from the germline V gene are MNHNY and SVGAGI (reference sequence). The CDR3 consists of 15 residues. The V end lost 3 bases, the J end lost 0 bases, and 9 bases lay between the germline ends. The CDR3 DNA sequence: TGTGCCAGCAGTTATACGGTGAGCTCCTACAATGAGCAGTTCTTC. Its translation: CASSYTVSSYNEQFF.

This clone occurred once. V gene TRBV15 combines with J gene TRBJ1-1, with 9 bases fitting TRBD1. Germline loops: CDR1 LNHNV, CDR2 YYDKDF (reference sequence). V lost 5 bases, J lost 7 bases, and 5 bases stayed unmatched. This CDR3 comprises 13 residues. CDR3 amino acids: CATSVGTGIEAFF. CDR3 DNA: TGTGCCACCAGCGTCGGGACAGGGATTGAAGCTTTCTTT.

The gene calls are TRBV10-3 and TRBJ1-1; D may be TRBD1 (5 bases). Germline CDR1 reads ENHRY; CDR2 reads SYGVKD. The CDR3 covers 12 residues. Trimming removed 8 bases from V and 11 bases from J, with 18 bases in between. In DNA, the CDR3 is TGTGCCATCGGGACGGAAATAGGGTCGGCTTTCTTT. Translated, it gives CAIGTEIGSAFF.

The J gene is TRBJ1-3, the V gene TRBV5-1; no clear D gene. Trimming stripped 0 bases from V and 1 base from J, with 5 bases between. CDR3 size: 14 residues. Germline V gene data show CDR1 as SGHRS and CDR2 as YFSETQ. The CDR3 DNA sequence: TGCGCCAGCAGCTTGGAGGTATCTGGAAACACCATATATTTT. Encoded protein: CASSLEVSGNTIYF.

This sequence joins TRBV7-9 and TRBJ2-3; D gene unclear. This CDR3 contains 12 residues. Trimming removed 5 bases at V and 4 bases at J, with 7 bases between. Germline V gives CDR1 SEHNR, CDR2 FQNEAQ (reference sequence). The DNA for the CDR3 is TGTGCCAGCAGCCCAGGCCCAGATACGCAGTATTTT. Translated, it gives CASSPGPDTQYF.